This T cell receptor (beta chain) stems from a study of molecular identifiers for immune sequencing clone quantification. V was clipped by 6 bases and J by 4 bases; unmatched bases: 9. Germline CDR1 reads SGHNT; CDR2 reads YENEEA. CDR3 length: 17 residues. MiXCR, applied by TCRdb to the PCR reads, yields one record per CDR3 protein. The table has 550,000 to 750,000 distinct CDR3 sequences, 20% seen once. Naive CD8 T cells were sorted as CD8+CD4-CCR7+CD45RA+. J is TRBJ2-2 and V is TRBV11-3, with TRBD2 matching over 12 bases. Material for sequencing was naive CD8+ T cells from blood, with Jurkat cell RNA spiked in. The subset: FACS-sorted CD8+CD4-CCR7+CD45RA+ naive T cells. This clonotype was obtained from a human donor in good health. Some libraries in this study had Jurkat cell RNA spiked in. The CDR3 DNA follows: TGTGCCAGCAGTCCAACGTCACTAGCGGGAGGCACCGGGGAGCTGTTTTTT. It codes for CASSPTSLAGGTGELFF.